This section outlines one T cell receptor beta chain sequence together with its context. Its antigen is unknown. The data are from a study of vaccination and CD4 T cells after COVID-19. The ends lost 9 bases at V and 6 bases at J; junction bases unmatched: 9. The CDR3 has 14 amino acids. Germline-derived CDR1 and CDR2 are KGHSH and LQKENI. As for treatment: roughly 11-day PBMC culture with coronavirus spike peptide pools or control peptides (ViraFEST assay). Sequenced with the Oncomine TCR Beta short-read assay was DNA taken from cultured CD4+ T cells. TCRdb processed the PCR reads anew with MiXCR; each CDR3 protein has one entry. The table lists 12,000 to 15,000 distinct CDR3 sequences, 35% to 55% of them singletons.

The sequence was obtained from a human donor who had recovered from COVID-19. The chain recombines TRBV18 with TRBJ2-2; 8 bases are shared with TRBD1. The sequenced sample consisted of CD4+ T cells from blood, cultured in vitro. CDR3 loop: CASSFQQGAGELFF. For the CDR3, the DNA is TGTGCCAGTTCGTTCCAACAGGGGGCCGGGGAGCTGTTTTTT. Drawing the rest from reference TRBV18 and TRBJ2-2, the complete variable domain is NAGVMQNPRHLVRRRGQEARLRCSPMKGHSHVYWYRQLPEEGLKFMVYLQKENIIDESGMPKERFSAEFPKEGPSILRIQQVVRGDSAAYFCASSFQQGAGELFFGEGSRLTVL.